This T cell receptor beta chain was recorded in a study of radiation and T cells in renal cell carcinoma. The treatment denotes: 15 Gy SBRT to primary tumor, nephrectomy 4 weeks later. Nephrectomy followed 15 Gy stereotactic body radiation by 4 weeks. Clear cell pathology was present in this patient's renal cell carcinoma. Deletions cut 5 bases from V and 4 bases from J, with 21 bases between. The CDR3 covers 17 residues. Germline lookup yields CDR1 LNHDA and CDR2 SQIVND (reference sequence). On this clone: Its antigen is as yet unknown.

Repertoires were generated with immunoSEQ multiplex PCR, while TCRdb's copy carries only in-frame clones and drops some. The repertoire holds 16,000 or so clones, roughly 45% seen once, with under 50% in the top ten. Points from the study as a whole: Dominant CDR3 motifs were more common in irradiated tumors than controls. Irradiated tumors had higher TCR clonality than control tumors.

The material sequenced was tumor tissue, taken from a patient whose treatment included radiotherapy and nephrectomy. The gene calls are TRBV19 and TRBJ1-5, with D maybe TRBD1 (6 bases). The receptor's source is a woman in her sixties with renal cell carcinoma. This CDR3 reads CASSSSSRGMSNQPQHF. CDR3 sequence (DNA): TGTGCCAGTAGTTCCTCCAGCAGGGGAATGAGTAATCAGCCCCAGCATTTT.